The text below deals with one T cell receptor beta chain. Its antigen is not known. The PCR had 60 Vbeta and 13 Jbeta primers. The method was immunoSEQ multiplex PCR; TCRdb's version includes in-frame clones alone and lacks a portion of them. The sample contains approximately 150,000 clones, roughly 77% of which appear only once. This sample is drawn from a study of cytomegalovirus exposure and HLA in healthy donors. Study-wide results and caveats: CMV serostatus was the only recorded immune exposure for donors. TCR beta sequences reportedly predicted the HLA-A and HLA-B alleles of most subjects accurately. The classifier, whose performance was assessed in both the original and validation cohorts, reportedly diagnosed cytomegalovirus status with high specificity and sensitivity. Analysis performed later showed TCR beta chains linked to HLA being more clonally expanded than equally common others.

CDR3 length equals 14 residues. The germline CDR1 and CDR2 sequences are SGHTA and FQGNSA. With V trimmed by 5 bases and J by 6 bases, 10 bases remained unmatched. The specimen sequenced was PBMCs. The clonotype originates from a man aged 18 to 35 in good health and CMV-seropositive. The chain joins TRBV7-2 to TRBJ2-7; TRBD2 agrees at 7 bases. The CDR3 bases are TGTGCCAGCAGCCTATCCCCAGCGGGGTTCGAGCAGTACTTC. It is translated as CASSLSPAGFEQYF.